Listed below are T cell receptor beta chains from one sample, sequenced in a study of CD8+CD57+ T cells in acquired aplastic anemia. TCRdb analysed the reads with MiXCR anew, one entry per CDR3 protein. The table records over 150,000 distinct CDR3 sequences, less than 70% of them present only once. Sequencing was performed on sorted CD4+, CD8+, or CD8+CD57+ T cells (not recorded which) from PBMCs. The receptors were gathered from a human donor in good health, serving as a control. The CDR3 runs from the conserved cysteine through the conserved F or W. The order of the fields is clone size, J gene, D gene, V gene, CDR3 DNA, CDR3 protein. The D gene is left open where the match is weak. A row's size may be missing; if present it is once, few, many or a size class.

clone size: -
J gene: TRBJ2-1
D gene: TRBD1
V gene: TRBV15
CDR3 DNA: TGTGCCACCAGCAGTCCGTACGGGACAGACAATGAGCAGTTCTTC
CDR3 protein: CATSSPYGTDNEQFF

clone size: -
J gene: TRBJ2-1
D gene: TRBD2
V gene: TRBV6-2/TRBV6-3
CDR3 DNA: TGTGCCAGCAGTAACCCTAGCGGGGGGGCCACCAATGAGCAGTTCTTC
CDR3 protein: CASSNPSGGATNEQFF

clone size: -
J gene: TRBJ1-5
D gene: -
V gene: TRBV6-6
CDR3 DNA: TGTGCCAGCAGTGCGAGAAGGGGGCCCCAGCATTTT
CDR3 protein: CASSARRGPQHF

clone size: many
J gene: TRBJ2-1
D gene: -
V gene: TRBV12-3/TRBV12-4
CDR3 DNA: TGTGCCAGCAGTCAAAGGAGAGGCCTAGACAATGAGCAGTTCTTC
CDR3 protein: CASSQRRGLDNEQFF

clone size: -
J gene: TRBJ1-5
D gene: -
V gene: TRBV7-8
CDR3 DNA: TGTGCCAGCAGCCCGAGCTTGGGTGGAACGTATAGCAATCAGCCCCAGCATTTT
CDR3 protein: CASSPSLGGTYSNQPQHF

clone size: -
J gene: TRBJ1-2
D gene: TRBD1
V gene: TRBV6-5
CDR3 DNA: TGTGCCAGCAGTGGGACAGGCGATGACTATGGCTACACCTTC
CDR3 protein: CASSGTGDDYGYTF

clone size: -
J gene: TRBJ2-7
D gene: -
V gene: TRBV7-2
CDR3 DNA: TGTGCCAGCAGCTTAGAAAGTCGGGGGAGCTCCTACGAGCAGTACTTC
CDR3 protein: CASSLESRGSSYEQYF

clone size: many
J gene: TRBJ2-7
D gene: -
V gene: TRBV11-1
CDR3 DNA: TGTGCCAGCAGCTTAGTACTGGACTCACGTGCCGAGCAGTACTTC
CDR3 protein: CASSLVLDSRAEQYF

clone size: -
J gene: TRBJ2-5
D gene: -
V gene: TRBV11-2
CDR3 DNA: TGTGCCAGCAGCCCCGAGGGCGAGACCCAGTACTTC
CDR3 protein: CASSPEGETQYF

clone size: -
J gene: TRBJ1-4
D gene: -
V gene: TRBV7-3
CDR3 DNA: TGTGCCAGCAGCCTACCTAAGGAGAATGAAAAACTGTCTTTT
CDR3 protein: CASSLPKENEKLSF

clone size: -
J gene: TRBJ2-5
D gene: TRBD1
V gene: TRBV7-3
CDR3 DNA: TGTGCCAGCAGCTTGACAGGGTCGGGAGAGACCCAGTACTTC
CDR3 protein: CASSLTGSGETQYF

clone size: -
J gene: TRBJ1-2
D gene: TRBD1
V gene: TRBV5-1
CDR3 DNA: TGCGCCAGCAGCCTATTGGGCCCGACAGGGTCGGACTATGGCTACACCTTC
CDR3 protein: CASSLLGPTGSDYGYTF

clone size: -
J gene: TRBJ2-7
D gene: -
V gene: TRBV19
CDR3 DNA: TGTGCCAGCAGCGGGGTACAGGGAACCGACGAGCAGTACTTC
CDR3 protein: CASSGVQGTDEQYF

clone size: -
J gene: TRBJ2-7
D gene: TRBD2
V gene: TRBV7-7
CDR3 DNA: TGTGCTAGCAGCTTAGCGGGGGGGCCCGATTTTTCCTACGAGCAGTACTTC
CDR3 protein: CASSLAGGPDFSYEQYF

clone size: -
J gene: TRBJ2-7
D gene: TRBD2
V gene: TRBV18
CDR3 DNA: TGTGCCAGCTCACCCTTTGGGGGGACTAACTCCTACGCGCAGTACTTC
CDR3 protein: CASSPFGGTNSYAQYF

clone size: -
J gene: TRBJ2-7
D gene: -
V gene: TRBV7-9
CDR3 DNA: TGTGCCAGCAATCCCGACGGTAGCTCCTACGAGCAGTACTTC
CDR3 protein: CASNPDGSSYEQYF

clone size: -
J gene: TRBJ1-2
D gene: -
V gene: TRBV7-9
CDR3 DNA: TGTGCCAGCAGCCGTCGTGAAGGGGCCCAAGGCTACACCTTC
CDR3 protein: CASSRREGAQGYTF

clone size: many
J gene: TRBJ2-7
D gene: -
V gene: TRBV28
CDR3 DNA: TGTGCCAGCAGTTTGGTTACGCCCACCTACGAGCAGTACTTC
CDR3 protein: CASSLVTPTYEQYF

clone size: many
J gene: TRBJ2-5
D gene: TRBD2
V gene: TRBV4-3
CDR3 DNA: TGCGCCAGCAGCCAAGATTACCGAGCGGGGGGGCCCGAGACCCAGTACTTC
CDR3 protein: CASSQDYRAGGPETQYF

clone size: once
J gene: TRBJ1-5
D gene: TRBD1
V gene: TRBV6-5
CDR3 DNA: TGTGCCAGCAGGAAGGACAGGGGGAAGGGTAGCAATCAGCCCCAGCGTTTT
CDR3 protein: CASRKDRGKGSNQPQRF

clone size: -
J gene: TRBJ2-3
D gene: -
V gene: TRBV7-3
CDR3 DNA: TGTGCCAGCAGCTTAGGCGGGATAGCAGATACGCAGTATTTT
CDR3 protein: CASSLGGIADTQYF

clone size: -
J gene: TRBJ2-7
D gene: -
V gene: TRBV19
CDR3 DNA: TGTGCCAGTAGTTTGAGAGGCACTAACTACGAGCAGTACTTC
CDR3 protein: CASSLRGTNYEQYF

clone size: -
J gene: TRBJ2-7
D gene: TRBD1
V gene: TRBV5-4
CDR3 DNA: TGTGCCAGCATACGGGACAGCAGCGAGCAGTACTTC
CDR3 protein: CASIRDSSEQYF

clone size: few
J gene: TRBJ2-5
D gene: TRBD1
V gene: TRBV20-1
CDR3 DNA: TGCAGTGCTACTCGGACAGGGGTAGGGGAGACCCAGTACTTC
CDR3 protein: CSATRTGVGETQYF

clone size: -
J gene: TRBJ2-7
D gene: -
V gene: TRBV7-9
CDR3 DNA: TGCGCCAGCAGCGACCCTGGACAGTACGAGCAGTACTTC
CDR3 protein: CASSDPGQYEQYF

clone size: -
J gene: TRBJ2-7
D gene: TRBD2
V gene: TRBV5-6
CDR3 DNA: TGTGCCAGCAGATACGGGGGGGAGTCCTACGAGCAGTACTTC
CDR3 protein: CASRYGGESYEQYF

clone size: many
J gene: TRBJ1-2
D gene: -
V gene: TRBV20-1
CDR3 DNA: TGCAGGGCGGGGGGCGATTACTATGGCTACACCTTC
CDR3 protein: CRAGGDYYGYTF

clone size: few
J gene: TRBJ1-1
D gene: -
V gene: TRBV12-3/TRBV12-4
CDR3 DNA: TGTGCCAGCAGCCCGCAAATGAACGCTGAAGCTTTCTTT
CDR3 protein: CASSPQMNAEAFF

clone size: many
J gene: TRBJ1-5
D gene: -
V gene: TRBV6-6
CDR3 DNA: TGTGCCAGCAGTTACTCAGTAGGGAACAGGCTCTATCAGCCCCAGCATTTT
CDR3 protein: CASSYSVGNRLYQPQHF

clone size: -
J gene: TRBJ2-7
D gene: TRBD2
V gene: TRBV15
CDR3 DNA: TGTGCCACCAGCAGAGGGACTAGCGGGGCCTCCTACGAGCAGTACTTC
CDR3 protein: CATSRGTSGASYEQYF

clone size: few
J gene: TRBJ1-6
D gene: TRBD1
V gene: TRBV10-3
CDR3 DNA: TGTGCCATCACCGTTCAGGGGGGGAGACCCCTCCACTTT
CDR3 protein: CAITVQGGRPLHF

clone size: many
J gene: TRBJ1-2
D gene: -
V gene: TRBV20-1
CDR3 DNA: TGCAGTGCTCCCGGACCCGTCCTTAACTATGGCTACACCTTC
CDR3 protein: CSAPGPVLNYGYTF

clone size: many
J gene: TRBJ2-7
D gene: -
V gene: TRBV7-3
CDR3 DNA: TGTGCCAGCAGCGAAGGTGGGGTCGGTGCCTCCTACGGGCAGTACTTC
CDR3 protein: CASSEGGVGASYGQYF

clone size: once
J gene: TRBJ2-2
D gene: TRBD1
V gene: TRBV7-3
CDR3 DNA: TGTGCCAGCAGCTATCTACAGGGGAGCACCGGGGAGCTGTTTTTT
CDR3 protein: CASSYLQGSTGELFF

clone size: few
J gene: TRBJ1-1
D gene: -
V gene: TRBV10-3
CDR3 DNA: TGTGCCTCCCTGGTGGGCTTGAACACTGAAGCTTTCTTT
CDR3 protein: CASLVGLNTEAFF

clone size: -
J gene: TRBJ2-2
D gene: TRBD1
V gene: TRBV13
CDR3 DNA: TGTGCCAGCAGCTACGACAGGGGGAACACCGGGGAGCTGTTTTTT
CDR3 protein: CASSYDRGNTGELFF

clone size: once
J gene: TRBJ1-3
D gene: -
V gene: TRBV10-3
CDR3 DNA: TGTGCCATCAGTGTGGACGGGGAGACTGGAAACACCATATATTTT
CDR3 protein: CAISVDGETGNTIYF

clone size: many
J gene: TRBJ2-7
D gene: -
V gene: TRBV12-3/TRBV12-4
CDR3 DNA: TGTGCCAGCAGTTTAAATACAGGGAGCTCCTACGAGCAGTACTTC
CDR3 protein: CASSLNTGSSYEQYF

clone size: many
J gene: TRBJ2-7
D gene: TRBD2
V gene: TRBV3-1
CDR3 DNA: TGTGCCAGCAGTGGGACTAGCGGGTCCTCCGAGCAGTACTTC
CDR3 protein: CASSGTSGSSEQYF

clone size: -
J gene: TRBJ1-3
D gene: -
V gene: TRBV20-1
CDR3 DNA: TGCAGTGCTAGAGACGGGGCCTCCTCTGGAAACACCATATATTTT
CDR3 protein: CSARDGASSGNTIYF

clone size: -
J gene: TRBJ2-3
D gene: -
V gene: TRBV24-1
CDR3 DNA: TGTGCCACCAGTGATCCAACTAGGTCGGATACGCAGTATTTT
CDR3 protein: CATSDPTRSDTQYF

clone size: -
J gene: TRBJ2-7
D gene: TRBD2
V gene: TRBV2
CDR3 DNA: TGTGCCAGCGACGAAAGCCCGGGACTAGCGGTCTCCTACGAGCAGTACTTC
CDR3 protein: CASDESPGLAVSYEQYF

clone size: -
J gene: TRBJ1-1
D gene: -
V gene: TRBV7-6
CDR3 DNA: TGTGCCAGCAGCTTAGTGAGGAGACAGCATGCTTTCTTT
CDR3 protein: CASSLVRRQHAFF

clone size: -
J gene: TRBJ2-1
D gene: -
V gene: TRBV10-3
CDR3 DNA: TGTGCCAGCAGTCGAAGGTATGAGCAGTTCTTC
CDR3 protein: CASSRRYEQFF

clone size: few
J gene: TRBJ2-5
D gene: TRBD2
V gene: TRBV20-1
CDR3 DNA: TGCAGTGCACCGACTAGCGGGGCTGGGGAGACCCAGTACTTC
CDR3 protein: CSAPTSGAGETQYF

clone size: once
J gene: TRBJ1-1
D gene: -
V gene: TRBV9
CDR3 DNA: TGTGCCAGCAGCGTAGCTGGTAGGAACACTGAAGCTTTCTTT
CDR3 protein: CASSVAGRNTEAFF

clone size: -
J gene: TRBJ2-5
D gene: -
V gene: TRBV6-2/TRBV6-3
CDR3 DNA: TGTGCCAGCAACTACGTCGCTAGGGGAAAAGAGACCCAGTACTTC
CDR3 protein: CASNYVARGKETQYF

clone size: -
J gene: TRBJ2-1
D gene: -
V gene: TRBV14
CDR3 DNA: TGTGCCAGCAGCCAAGATGAGCGATGGGACATTTCCTACAATGAGCAGTTCTTC
CDR3 protein: CASSQDERWDISYNEQFF

clone size: few
J gene: TRBJ2-1
D gene: -
V gene: TRBV15
CDR3 DNA: TGTGCCACCAGCGGCTACATGGAACAGTTCTTC
CDR3 protein: CATSGYMEQFF

clone size: many
J gene: TRBJ1-5
D gene: TRBD1
V gene: TRBV10-3
CDR3 DNA: TGTGCCATCAGTGAAGTACAGGGGGTAGAGGGGCCCCAGCATTTT
CDR3 protein: CAISEVQGVEGPQHF